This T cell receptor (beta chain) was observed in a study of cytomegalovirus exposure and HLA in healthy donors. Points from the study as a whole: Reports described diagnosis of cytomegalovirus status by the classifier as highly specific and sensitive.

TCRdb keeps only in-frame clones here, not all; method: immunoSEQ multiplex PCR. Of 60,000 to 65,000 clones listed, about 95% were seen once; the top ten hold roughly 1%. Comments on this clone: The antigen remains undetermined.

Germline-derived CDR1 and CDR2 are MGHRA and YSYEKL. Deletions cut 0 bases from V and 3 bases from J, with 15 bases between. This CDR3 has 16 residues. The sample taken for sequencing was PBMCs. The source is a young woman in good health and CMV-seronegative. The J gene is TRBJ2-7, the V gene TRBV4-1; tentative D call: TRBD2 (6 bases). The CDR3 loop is CASSQDGSGRNYEQYF. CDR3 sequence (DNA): TGCGCCAGCAGCCAAGATGGGTCTGGGAGGAACTACGAGCAGTACTTC.